Below, 29 T cell receptor beta chains from the same sample are listed, as sequenced in a study of blood T cell repertoires in COVID-19. Sequenced by immunoSEQ multiplex PCR; TCRdb stores in-frame clones only, minus some. Of tens of thousands of clones detected, 70% to 90% appear once; the ten largest clones hold under 8%. The sample taken for sequencing was peripheral blood. The receptors come from a man between 45 and 60 years old with active COVID-19.

J is TRBJ2-3 and V is TRBV5-6; D unresolved. Germline-derived CDR1 and CDR2 are SGHDT and YYEEEE. The ends were cut back, 6 bases at V and 0 bases at J, with 17 bases in the middle. The CDR3 is 16 residues long. The CDR3 sequence: CASTPLGARSTDTQYF. Here the CDR3 DNA reads TGTGCCAGCACCCCGCTTGGTGCGCGAAGCACAGATACGCAGTATTTT. The whole variable domain, filled in from reference TRBV5-6 and TRBJ2-3, reads DAGVTQSPTHLIKTRGQQVTLRCSPKSGHDTVSWYQQALGQGPQFIFQYYEEEERQRGNFPDRFSGHQFPNYSSELNVNALLLGDSALYLCASTPLGARSTDTQYFGPGTRLTVL.

This clone was counted a single time. This specimen includes other DNA sequences encoding the same CDR3. The CDR3 DNA follows: TGTGCCAGCTCACCGGGGACAGAGGAGACCCAGTACTTC. Translating it yields CASSPGTEETQYF. This chain uses TRBV18 with TRBJ2-5, with 7 bases identical to TRBD1. Germline V gene sequence: CDR1 KGHSH, CDR2 LQKENI. V was clipped by 3 bases and J by 5 bases; unmatched bases: 3. The CDR3 has 13 residues. The full variable domain, in which reference TRBV18 and TRBJ2-5 provide the parts outside the CDR3, is NAGVMQNPRHLVRRRGQEARLRCSPMKGHSHVYWYRQLPEEGLKFMVYLQKENIIDESGMPKERFSAEFPKEGPSILRIQQVVRGDSAAYFCASSPGTEETQYFGPGTRLLVL.

The V call is TRBV18, the J call TRBJ2-1; 12 bases match TRBD2. The CDR3 consists of 16 residues. Germline V gene sequence: CDR1 KGHSH, CDR2 LQKENI. V shed 3 bases, J shed 1 base, and the junction held 1 base outside the gene matches. The CDR3 sequence: CASSPGTSGSYNEQFF. CDR3 coding DNA: TGTGCCAGCTCACCGGGGACTAGCGGGTCCTACAATGAGCAGTTCTTC.

In regard to this clone: The same CDR3 also results from other DNA sequences found in this sample. This chain connects TRBV7-9 to TRBJ2-3; 9 bases agree with TRBD2. The CDR3 is made up of 16 amino acids. The J segment lost 1 base and the V segment lost 5 bases, leaving 7 bases of the junction unmatched. Germline-derived CDR1 and CDR2 are SEHNR and FQNEAQ (reference sequence). This CDR3 reads CASSQIAGGGTDTQYF. CDR3 nucleotides: TGTGCCAGCAGCCAAATCGCGGGGGGGGGCACAGATACGCAGTATTTT. Variable domain in full (rest from reference TRBV7-9 and TRBJ2-3): DTGVSQNPRHKITKRGQNVTFRCDPISEHNRLYWYRQTLGQGPEFLTYFQNEAQLEKSRLLSDRFSAERPKGSFSTLEIQRTEQGDSAMYLCASSQIAGGGTDTQYFGPGTRLTVL.

DNA of the CDR3: TGTGCCAGCAGCTCAGGGCGGACAGGCGATTTTGACGAGCAGTACGTC. Translated, it gives CASSSGRTGDFDEQYV. The rearrangement joins TRBV7-9 to TRBJ2-7, with 7 bases identical to TRBD1. V shed 4 bases and J 5 bases; nucleotides not matched to a gene: 14. Looked up from germline, CDR1 is SEHNR and CDR2 is FQNEAQ (reference sequence). This CDR3 has 16 amino acids.

The gene calls are TRBV10-3 and TRBJ2-3, with 10 bases fitting TRBD2. The CDR3 sequence is 14 residues long. Germline lookup yields CDR1 ENHRY and CDR2 SYGVKD. The ends lost 7 bases at V and 3 bases at J; junction bases unmatched: 4. The CDR3 sequence: CAIKPSGGTDTQYF. CDR3 DNA sequence: TGTGCCATCAAACCTAGCGGGGGAACAGATACGCAGTATTTT.

The chain recombines TRBV15 with TRBJ1-5; D is unclear. Germline CDR1 reads LNHNV; CDR2 reads YYDKDF (reference sequence). Deletions cut 5 bases from V and 4 bases from J, with 6 bases between. CDR3 size: 12 residues. The CDR3, as DNA: TGTGCCACCAGCGTTCATAATCAGCCCCAGCATTTT. As protein: CATSVHNQPQHF.

This clone showed up just once. V is TRBV11-2 and J is TRBJ2-7, with a weak D call TRBD2 (6 bases). Germline CDR1 and CDR2: SGHAT and FQNNGV. The CDR3 consists of 15 residues. The V end lost 5 bases, the J end lost 1 base, and 15 bases lay between the germline ends. CDR3 amino acids: CASSLGYSGSYEQYV. DNA for the CDR3: TGTGCCAGCAGCCTTGGGTATAGCGGATCCTACGAGCAGTACGTC.

The chain is built from TRBV18 and TRBJ2-3; D gene ambiguous. The CDR3 sequence is 15 residues long. Trimming shortened V by 1 base and J by 0 bases, and 8 bases separated the two germline ends. Germline V gene data show CDR1 as KGHSH and CDR2 as LQKENI. This chain's CDR3 is CASSPRSTSTDTQYF. CDR3 nucleotide sequence: TGTGCCAGCTCACCACGATCGACTAGCACAGATACGCAGTATTTT. Drawing the rest from reference TRBV18 and TRBJ2-3, the complete variable domain is NAGVMQNPRHLVRRRGQEARLRCSPMKGHSHVYWYRQLPEEGLKFMVYLQKENIIDESGMPKERFSAEFPKEGPSILRIQQVVRGDSAAYFCASSPRSTSTDTQYFGPGTRLTVL.

The chain uses TRBV12-3 or TRBV12-4 and TRBJ2-5; D is perhaps TRBD2 (6 bases). Between the trimmed V and J ends, which lost 8 bases and 5 bases, there was a span of 15 bases. CDR3 length: 13 amino acids. CDR3 region: CASGGASGETQYF. The CDR3 DNA sequence: TGTGCCAGCGGAGGGGCTAGTGGCGAGACCCAGTACTTC.

The table lists this clone with a few counts. The chain employs TRBV7-6 and TRBJ2-7; 7 bases map to TRBD2. The CDR3 sequence is 15 residues long. The V gene end was trimmed by 5 bases and the J gene end by 6 bases; junction bases not matched to a gene: 13. Germline-derived CDR1 and CDR2 are SGHVS and FNYEAQ. Here the CDR3 DNA reads TGTGCCAGCAGCCCCTTTATGGCTAGCGGTTTCGAGCAGTACTTC. Translating it yields CASSPFMASGFEQYF.

The chain has TRBV7-2 and TRBJ2-1, with TRBD2 matching 8 bases. Trimming cost V 5 bases and J 11 bases; bases outside gene matches: 20. Looked up from germline, CDR1 is SGHTA and CDR2 is FQGNSA. CDR3 size: 17 residues. CDR3 sequence reads: CASSITSGSPNQVQQFF. CDR3 DNA sequence: TGTGCCAGCAGCATAACTAGCGGCTCCCCCAATCAGGTACAGCAGTTCTTC.

CDR3 in amino acids: CASSEPGLSGYRSEAFF. In nucleotides, the CDR3 is TGTGCCAGCAGTGAACCTGGATTGAGCGGTTATCGGTCTGAAGCTTTCTTT. This chain connects TRBV6-1 to TRBJ1-1; D ambiguous. Germline CDR1 MNHNS, CDR2 SASEGT. V was pared by 2 bases and J by 6 bases, with 22 bases between. This CDR3 contains 17 residues.

This clone was counted only a few times. The chain joins TRBV7-7 to TRBJ2-5; 7 positions match TRBD2. V gave up 1 base and J gave up 2 bases; unmatched junction bases: 7. The CDR3 length is 16 residues. Germline values: CDR1 SSHAT, CDR2 FNYEAQ (reference sequence). The CDR3 DNA sequence: TGTGCCAGCAGCTTAGGGCGGGGGATACTGCAAGAGACCCAGTACTTC. Translating it yields CASSLGRGILQETQYF.

This rearrangement joins TRBV19 to TRBJ2-3, with 9 nucleotides matching TRBD1. CDR3 size: 15 residues. V lost 6 bases, J lost 4 bases, and 8 bases stayed unmatched. The germline gives CDR1 LNHDA, CDR2 SQIVND (reference sequence). CDR3 sequence reads: CASRPTGQGSDTQYF. CDR3 nucleotide sequence: TGTGCCAGTAGACCCACGGGACAGGGTTCAGATACGCAGTATTTT.

The chain employs TRBV3-1 (or the pseudogene TRBV3-2) and TRBJ2-1; 7 bases fit TRBD1. CDR1 and CDR2 from the germline V gene are LGHDT and YNNKEL (reference sequence). The length of the CDR3 is 16 residues. The J segment lost 2 bases and the V segment lost 1 base, leaving 5 bases of the junction unmatched. The CDR3 nucleotides read TGTGCCAGCAGCCAAGGGGGCAGGGGGACCTACAATGAGCAGTTCTTC. It encodes CASSQGGRGTYNEQFF.

The chain joins TRBV19 to TRBJ2-1; maybe TRBD1 (6 bases). From germline, CDR1 is LNHDA and CDR2 SQIVND (reference sequence). CDR3 length equals 19 residues. Trimming removed 6 bases from V and 0 bases from J, with 24 bases in between. The CDR3 region is CASSNTGTRVGGSYNEQFF. In DNA, the CDR3 is TGTGCCAGTAGCAACACGGGGACAAGGGTAGGGGGCTCCTACAATGAGCAGTTCTTC.

J is TRBJ2-2 and V is TRBV5-4; perhaps TRBD1 as D (7 bases). The V gene lost 1 base and the J gene lost 7 bases, with 14 bases spanning the gap. The CDR3 contains 15 residues. Germline V gene lookup returns CDR1 SGHNT and CDR2 YYREEE (reference sequence). CDR3 sequence reads: CASSLSGGKDGELFF. The CDR3 nucleotides are TGTGCCAGCAGCTTGTCAGGGGGGAAAGACGGGGAGCTGTTTTTT. Full variable domain (missing parts from reference TRBV5-4 and TRBJ2-2): ETGVTQSPTHLIKTRGQQVTLRCSSQSGHNTVSWYQQALGQGPQFIFQYYREEENGRGNFPPRFSGLQFPNYSSELNVNALELDDSALYLCASSLSGGKDGELFFGEGSRLTVL.

This clone was counted only a few times. The chain is built from TRBV7-6 and TRBJ2-5; TRBD2 matches at 9 bases. The CDR3 length is 16 residues. The J segment lost 2 bases and the V segment lost 1 base, leaving 5 bases of the junction unmatched. Germline V gene lookup returns CDR1 SGHVS and CDR2 FNYEAQ. The DNA of the CDR3 is TGTGCCAGCAGCTTAGTAGAGCGGGAGGAACAAGAGACCCAGTACTTC. Encoded protein: CASSLVEREEQETQYF.

This chain joins TRBV5-1 and TRBJ2-2; TRBD1 matches 8 bases. The CDR3 has 15 amino acids. Germline CDR1 SGHRS, CDR2 YFSETQ. The J segment lost 5 bases and the V segment lost 4 bases, leaving 7 bases of the junction unmatched. Here the CDR3 DNA reads TGCGCCAGCAGCGGAGTCACAGGGGGAACCGGGGAGCTGTTTTTT. Residues: CASSGVTGGTGELFF.

The chain joins TRBV6-4 to TRBJ1-2, with D unclear. Germline lookup yields CDR1 MRHNA and CDR2 SNTAGT. The V gene lost 8 bases and the J gene lost 2 bases, with 12 bases spanning the gap. CDR3 length: 13 residues. CDR3 protein: CASPAAGNYGYTF. Written as DNA, the CDR3 is TGTGCCAGCCCCGCGGCGGGGAACTATGGCTACACCTTC.

This chain joins TRBV7-9 and TRBJ2-1, with TRBD2 matching 8 bases. The CDR3 runs 19 residues. J was trimmed by 3 bases and V by 0 bases; bases with no gene match: 13. Germline V gene data show CDR1 as SEHNR and CDR2 as FQNEAQ (reference sequence). In nucleotides, the CDR3 is TGTGCCAGCAGCTTAGCCTTGAGGGCTAGCGGGCTGAGCTACAATGAGCAGTTCTTC. Translated: CASSLALRASGLSYNEQFF.

The rearrangement joins TRBV5-1 to TRBJ1-3, with D maybe TRBD1 (6 bases). Per germline, CDR1 SGHRS and CDR2 YFSETQ. Trimming shortened V by 4 bases and J by 4 bases, and 18 bases separated the two germline ends. The length of the CDR3 is 16 residues. For the CDR3, the DNA is TGCGCCAGCAGCCCGGAGGGGGGGCCCTCCGGAAACACCATATATTTT. Protein: CASSPEGGPSGNTIYF.

The rearrangement uses TRBV7-2 and TRBJ2-1, with 10 bases that match TRBD1. CDR1 SGHTA and CDR2 FQGNSA come from the germline V gene. The length of the CDR3 is 15 residues. V was clipped by 3 bases and J by 7 bases; unmatched bases: 6. The CDR3 DNA sequence: TGTGCCAGCAGCTTTGGGACAGGGGTAGAGAATGAGCAGTTCTTC. Its protein product is CASSFGTGVENEQFF.

This clone occurred a few times. V and J are TRBV10-3 and TRBJ2-7; no reliable D call. The germline V gene encodes CDR1 ENHRY and CDR2 SYGVKD. There are 13 residues in the CDR3. V gave up 6 bases and J gave up 3 bases, with 12 bases separating them. The CDR3 sequence: CAIRPRLRYEQYF. The CDR3 nucleotides are TGTGCCATCAGACCGAGACTTCGCTACGAGCAGTACTTC.

The gene calls are TRBV6-1 and TRBJ1-5; D gene uncertain. CDR3 size: 16 residues. V lost 2 bases to trimming and J lost 1 base, with 12 bases between them. Germline V gene lookup returns CDR1 MNHNS and CDR2 SASEGT. DNA of the CDR3: TGTGCCAGCAGTGAATCTTTAGCTCTGAGCAATCAGCCCCAGCATTTT. Amino acids: CASSESLALSNQPQHF.

In its sample, this clone was seen a few times. Sequence at one end of the junction differs from germline and may be a read error. The chain carries TRBV7-9 and TRBJ2-1; 13 bases line up with TRBD2. Germline V gene sequence: CDR1 SEHNR, CDR2 FQNEAQ (reference sequence). The length of the CDR3 is 13 residues. This chain's CDR3 is CASSLGPTSGRIF. CDR3 DNA: TGTGCCAGCAGCTTAGGCCCGACTAGCGGGAGGATCTTC. Combining the CDR3 with reference TRBV7-9 and TRBJ2-1 gives the whole variable domain DTGVSQNPRHKITKRGQNVTFRCDPISEHNRLYWYRQTLGQGPEFLTYFQNEAQLEKSRLLSDRFSAERPKGSFSTLEIQRTEQGDSAMYLCASSLGPTSGRIFGPGTRLTVL.

This chain joins TRBV5-1 and TRBJ1-1; TRBD1 matches 9 bases. Unmatched junction bases numbered 8, after V lost 7 bases and J lost 4 bases. This CDR3 is 14 amino acids long. Germline-derived CDR1 and CDR2 are SGHRS and YFSETQ. The CDR3 spells CASGDRESGTEAFF. CDR3 nucleotides: TGCGCCAGCGGGGACAGGGAGTCAGGCACTGAAGCTTTCTTT.

This clone was counted a single time. The genes are TRBV15 and TRBJ2-5, with 8 nucleotides matching TRBD2. The CDR3 runs 13 residues. Germline CDR1 reads LNHNV; CDR2 reads YYDKDF (reference sequence). With 1 base clipped from V and 7 bases from J, the junction kept 2 bases outside the gene matches. The CDR3 nucleotides are TGTGCCACCAGCAGAGTCAGCGGGGGGACCCAGTACTTC. Translated, it gives CATSRVSGGTQYF.